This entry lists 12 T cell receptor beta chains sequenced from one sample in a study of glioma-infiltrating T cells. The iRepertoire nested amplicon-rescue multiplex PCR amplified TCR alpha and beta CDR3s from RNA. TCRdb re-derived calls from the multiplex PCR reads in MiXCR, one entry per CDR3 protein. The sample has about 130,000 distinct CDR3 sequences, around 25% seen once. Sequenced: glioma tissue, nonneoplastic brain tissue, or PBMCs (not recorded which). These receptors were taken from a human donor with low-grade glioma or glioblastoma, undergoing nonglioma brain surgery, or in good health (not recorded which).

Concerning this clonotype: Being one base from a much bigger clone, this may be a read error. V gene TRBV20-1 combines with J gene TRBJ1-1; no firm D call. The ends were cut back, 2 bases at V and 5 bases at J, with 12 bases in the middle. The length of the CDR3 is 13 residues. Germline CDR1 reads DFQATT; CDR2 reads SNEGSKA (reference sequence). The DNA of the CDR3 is TGCAGTGCTAGACGGGTAGTCGAAACTGAAGCTTTCTTT. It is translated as CSARRVVETEAFF.

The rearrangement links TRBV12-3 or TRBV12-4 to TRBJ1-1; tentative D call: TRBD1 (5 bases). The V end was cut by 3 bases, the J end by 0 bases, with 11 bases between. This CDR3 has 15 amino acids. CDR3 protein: CASSFGDGLNTEAFF. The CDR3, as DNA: TGTGCCAGCAGTTTTGGGGACGGCCTGAACACTGAAGCTTTCTTT.

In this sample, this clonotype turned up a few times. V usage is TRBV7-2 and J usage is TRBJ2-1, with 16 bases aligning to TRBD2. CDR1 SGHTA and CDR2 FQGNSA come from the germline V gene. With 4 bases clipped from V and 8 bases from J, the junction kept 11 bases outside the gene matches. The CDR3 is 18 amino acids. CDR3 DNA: TGTGCCAGCAGCTCACCGGGACTAGCGGGGGGGCCTAGGGATGAGCAGTTCTTC. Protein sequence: CASSSPGLAGGPRDEQFF.

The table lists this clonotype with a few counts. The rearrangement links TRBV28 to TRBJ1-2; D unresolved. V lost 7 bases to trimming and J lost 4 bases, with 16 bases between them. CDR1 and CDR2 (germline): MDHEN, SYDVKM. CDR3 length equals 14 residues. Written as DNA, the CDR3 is TGTGCCAGCATCCCCTCGCTCAGGATCTATGGCTACACCTTC. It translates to CASIPSLRIYGYTF.

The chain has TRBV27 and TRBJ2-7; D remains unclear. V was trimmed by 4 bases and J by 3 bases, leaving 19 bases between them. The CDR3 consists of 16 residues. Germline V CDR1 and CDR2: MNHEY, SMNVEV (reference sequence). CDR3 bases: TGTGCCAGCAGTTACCCGGTAGGGCATTGGGTCTACGAGCAGTACGTC. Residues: CASSYPVGHWVYEQYV.

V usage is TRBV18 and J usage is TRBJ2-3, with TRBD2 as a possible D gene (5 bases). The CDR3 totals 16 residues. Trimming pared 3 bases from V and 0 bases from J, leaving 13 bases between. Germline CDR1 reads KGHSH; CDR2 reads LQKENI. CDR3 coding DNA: TGTGCCAGCTCACCGAGATGGACTCACAGCACAGATACGCAGTATTTT. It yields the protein CASSPRWTHSTDTQYF.

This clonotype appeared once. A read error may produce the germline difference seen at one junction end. CDR3 residues: CAGSPGTGQETQYF. The DNA of the CDR3 is TGTGCCGGCAGCCCCGGGACAGGCCAAGAGACCCAGTACTTC. This chain links TRBV4-2 with TRBJ2-5, with 8 bases identical to TRBD1. CDR1 LGHNA and CDR2 YNFKEQ come from the germline V gene. CDR3 length: 14 amino acids.

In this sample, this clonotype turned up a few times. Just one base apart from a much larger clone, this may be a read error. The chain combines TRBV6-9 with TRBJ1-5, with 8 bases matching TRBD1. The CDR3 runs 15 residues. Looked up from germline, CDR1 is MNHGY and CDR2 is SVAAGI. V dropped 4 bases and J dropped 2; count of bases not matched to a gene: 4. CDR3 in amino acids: CASSSTGGGNQPQHF. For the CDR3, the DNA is TGTGCCAGCAGTTCCACAGGGGGGGGCAATCAGCCCCAGCATTTT.

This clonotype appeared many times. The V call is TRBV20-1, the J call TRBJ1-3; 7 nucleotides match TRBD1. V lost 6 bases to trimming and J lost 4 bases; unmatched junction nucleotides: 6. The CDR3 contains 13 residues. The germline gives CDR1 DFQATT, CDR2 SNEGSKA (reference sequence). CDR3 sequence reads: CSATTGQGNTIYF. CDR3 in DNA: TGCAGTGCCACGACAGGGCAAGGAAACACCATATATTTT.

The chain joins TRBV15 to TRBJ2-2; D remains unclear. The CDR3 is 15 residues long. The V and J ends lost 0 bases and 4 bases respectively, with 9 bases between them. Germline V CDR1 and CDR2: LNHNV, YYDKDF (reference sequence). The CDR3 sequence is CATSRDRLGTGELFF. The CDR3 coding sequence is TGTGCCACCAGCAGAGATCGTCTGGGCACCGGGGAGCTGTTTTTT.

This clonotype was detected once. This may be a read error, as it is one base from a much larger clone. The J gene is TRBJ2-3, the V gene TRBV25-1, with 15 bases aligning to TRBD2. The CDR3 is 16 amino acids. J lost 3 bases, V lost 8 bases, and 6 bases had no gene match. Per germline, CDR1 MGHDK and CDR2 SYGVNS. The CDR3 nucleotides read TGTGCCAGCGGACTAGCGGGGGGGCCGCGTACAGATACGCAGTATTTT. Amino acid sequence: CASGLAGGPRTDTQYF.

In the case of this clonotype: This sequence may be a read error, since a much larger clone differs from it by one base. CDR3 nucleotides: TGTGCCAGCGGCCCTGGACTTAATGAGCAGTTCTTC. Protein product: CASGPGLNEQFF. The V and J genes are TRBV14 and TRBJ2-1, with D perhaps matching TRBD2 (5 bases). V lost 8 bases to trimming and J lost 7 bases, with 12 bases between them. This CDR3 is built from 12 residues. Germline V gene lookup returns CDR1 SGHDN and CDR2 FVKESK.